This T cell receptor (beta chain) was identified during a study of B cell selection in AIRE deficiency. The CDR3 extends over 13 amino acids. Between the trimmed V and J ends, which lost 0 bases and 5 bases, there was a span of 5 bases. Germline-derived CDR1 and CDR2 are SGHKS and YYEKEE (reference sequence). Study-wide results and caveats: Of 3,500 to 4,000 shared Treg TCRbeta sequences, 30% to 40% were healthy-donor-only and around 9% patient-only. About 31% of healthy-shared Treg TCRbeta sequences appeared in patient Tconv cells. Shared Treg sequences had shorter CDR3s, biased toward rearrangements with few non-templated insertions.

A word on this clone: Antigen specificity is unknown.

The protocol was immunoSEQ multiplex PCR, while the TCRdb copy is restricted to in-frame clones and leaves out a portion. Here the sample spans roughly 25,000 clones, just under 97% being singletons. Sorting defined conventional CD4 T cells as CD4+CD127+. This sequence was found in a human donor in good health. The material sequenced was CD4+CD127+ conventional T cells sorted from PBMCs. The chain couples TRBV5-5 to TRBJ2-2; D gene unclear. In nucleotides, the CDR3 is TGTGCCAGCAGCTTGGGGACGACCGGGGAGCTGTTTTTT. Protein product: CASSLGTTGELFF.